The 17 T cell receptor beta chains below come from one sample, sequenced in a study of beta chain features in type 1 diabetes. These receptors are not linked to any known antigen. Study-wide findings and caveats: Researchers report that Type 1 diabetes patients had moderately but significantly shorter TCRB CDR3s across all four CD4+ subsets.

Expressed TCRB transcripts were sequenced because the entire RNA isolate underwent reverse transcription. Clones were sequenced by immunoSEQ multiplex PCR, and TCRdb holds only the in-frame ones, with some missing. The profile shows over 600,000 clones, 9.5% to 15% of them singletons. Sequenced: naive CD4+ T cells from blood. The receptor source for this set is a man in his thirties or forties with type 1 diabetes.

V and J are TRBV15 and TRBJ1-2; 8 bases line up with TRBD1. Trimming cost V 4 bases and J 4 bases; bases outside gene matches: 5. Germline V lookup: CDR1 LNHNV, CDR2 YYDKDF (reference sequence). The CDR3 runs 14 residues. CDR3 sequence (DNA): TGTGCCACCAGCAACAGGGGGACTAGCTATGGCTACACCTTC. Translation: CATSNRGTSYGYTF. The full variable domain, completed using reference TRBV15 and TRBJ1-2, is DAMVIQNPRYQVTQFGKPVTLSCSQTLNHNVMYWYQQKSSQAPKLLFHYYDKDFNNEADTPDNFQSRRPNTSFCFLDIRSPGLGDTAMYLCATSNRGTSYGYTFGSGTRLTVV.

The table lists this clone with a few counts. A junction boundary mismatches the germline segment, possibly from a read error. V gene TRBV5-8 combines with J gene TRBJ1-5; D is perhaps TRBD1 (6 bases). The CDR3 is 8 amino acids. Germline V gene data show CDR1 as SGHTS and CDR2 as YDEGEE. The CDR3 loop reads CASSSGDF. The CDR3, as DNA: TGTGCCAGCAGCTCAGGGGATTTT. Full variable domain (remainder filled in from reference TRBV5-8 and TRBJ1-5): EAGVTQSPTHLIKTRGQQATLRCSPISGHTSVYWYQQALGLGLQFLLWYDEGEERNRGNFPPRFSGRQFPNYSSELNVNALELEDSALYLCASSSGDFGDGTRLSIL.

In this sample, this clone turned up a few times. The chain couples TRBV19 to TRBJ1-2; 7 bases agree with TRBD1. In germline, CDR1 is LNHDA, CDR2 SQIVND (reference sequence). The CDR3 runs 13 residues. V trimming: 8 bases; J trimming: 6 bases; junction bases outside the gene matches: 9. This CDR3 is CASDRQGKNGYTF. In nucleotides, the CDR3 is TGTGCCAGTGATCGACAGGGAAAAAATGGCTACACCTTC.

V and J are TRBV19 and TRBJ1-2, with D possibly TRBD1 on 5 matching bases. Germline CDR1 is LNHDA and CDR2 is SQIVND (reference sequence). Trimming removed 0 bases from V and 7 bases from J, with 21 bases in between. The CDR3 runs 17 residues. The CDR3 sequence: CASSIDRQGTLSGGYTF. In DNA form, the CDR3 reads TGTGCCAGTAGTATAGATCGCCAGGGTACTCTATCCGGTGGCTACACCTTC.

J is TRBJ2-5 and V is TRBV19; 12 nucleotides align to TRBD1. The CDR3 extends over 16 amino acids. J was trimmed by 1 base and V by 4 bases; bases with no gene match: 4. Germline CDR1 reads LNHDA; CDR2 reads SQIVND (reference sequence). CDR3 coding DNA: TGTGCCAGTAGTAGGGGGACAGGGGGCCTCCAAGAGACCCAGTACTTC. Encoded protein: CASSRGTGGLQETQYF.

This clone was seen a handful of times. This chain links TRBV6-1 with TRBJ1-2; D is uncertain. V lost 6 bases and J lost 7, with 12 bases in between. The CDR3 sequence is 12 residues long. Per the germline V gene, CDR1 is MNHNS and CDR2 is SASEGT. CDR3 amino acids: CASSLPGGGYTF. CDR3 DNA sequence: TGTGCCAGCAGCCTTCCCGGAGGTGGCTACACCTTC.

J is TRBJ2-2 and V is TRBV14, with unresolved D. CDR3 length: 13 residues. The germline V gene has CDR1 SGHDN and CDR2 FVKESK. Trimming stripped 2 bases from V and 7 bases from J, with 8 bases between. CDR3 in DNA: TGTGCCAGCAGCCAATATGAGTTCGGGGAGCTGTTTTTT. It codes for CASSQYEFGELFF.

This clone was detected only a few times. A much larger clone sits a single nucleotide away, making a read error possible. The genes are TRBV28 and TRBJ1-2; D unclear. Per the germline V gene, CDR1 is MDHEN and CDR2 is SYDVKM. V gave up 8 bases and J gave up 0 bases, with 4 bases separating them. The CDR3 runs to 11 residues. The CDR3 protein is CASGSNYGYTF. The CDR3 coding sequence is TGTGCCAGCGGCTCTAACTATGGCTACACCTTC.

The chain has TRBV30 and TRBJ2-7; unclear D gene. Per germline, CDR1 GTSNPN and CDR2 SVGIG (reference sequence). Trimming took off 4 bases at V and 2 bases at J, with 9 bases between the two ends. The CDR3 covers 12 residues. The CDR3 here is CAWNYGAYEQYF. CDR3 sequence (DNA): TGTGCCTGGAATTATGGAGCCTACGAGCAGTACTTC.

The table lists this clone with a few counts. The chain recombines TRBV30 with TRBJ2-6; tentative D call: TRBD2 (5 bases). The ends were cut back, 2 bases at V and 2 bases at J, with 13 bases in the middle. The germline CDR1 and CDR2 sequences are GTSNPN and SVGIG (reference sequence). The CDR3 has 16 amino acids. The CDR3 here is CAWSRRSRPGANVLTF. CDR3 bases: TGTGCCTGGAGTCGGAGGAGTCGGCCTGGGGCCAACGTCCTGACTTTC.

The chain uses TRBV4-3 and TRBJ2-1; 7 nucleotides line up with TRBD1. The J segment lost 0 bases and the V segment lost 2 bases, leaving 7 bases of the junction unmatched. The germline V gene encodes CDR1 LGHNA and CDR2 YSLEER. This CDR3 is 17 amino acids long. Here the CDR3 reads CASSQNPTGSSYNEQFF. DNA of the CDR3: TGCGCCAGCAGCCAAAACCCGACAGGGAGCTCCTACAATGAGCAGTTCTTC.

This clone was found a few times. V usage is TRBV13 and J usage is TRBJ1-2; the match to TRBD1 covers 9 bases. J gave up 4 bases and V 5 bases, and 8 bases lay outside the gene matches. CDR1 PRHDT and CDR2 FYEKMQ come from the germline V gene (reference sequence). This CDR3 has 15 residues. As DNA, the CDR3 is TGTGCCAGCAGCAGGGACAGGGAGCTCTCCTATGGCTACACCTTC. The encoded protein is CASSRDRELSYGYTF. Full variable domain (remainder filled in from reference TRBV13 and TRBJ1-2): AAGVIQSPRHLIKEKRETATLKCYPIPRHDTVYWYQQGPGQDPQFLISFYEKMQSDKGSIPDRFSAQQFSDYHSELNMSSLELGDSALYFCASSRDRELSYGYTFGSGTRLTVV.

J is TRBJ1-2 and V is TRBV6-5; D remains unclear. Germline-derived CDR1 and CDR2 are MNHEY and SVGAGI. V dropped 0 bases and J dropped 4 bases, with 15 bases sitting between them. This CDR3 contains 16 residues. The CDR3 DNA reads as TGTGCCAGCAGTTACTCCAAACTTGACGGAACCTATGGCTACACCTTC. It translates to CASSYSKLDGTYGYTF.

This clone showed up just a few times. This chain joins TRBV6-5 and TRBJ2-7, with no clear D. Trimming removed 5 bases from V and 7 bases from J, with 15 bases in between. The CDR3 is 13 residues long. The germline V gene encodes CDR1 MNHEY and CDR2 SVGAGI. The CDR3 is CASSEAPHWEQYF. The CDR3 region has the DNA TGTGCCAGCAGTGAAGCTCCTCACTGGGAGCAGTACTTC.

The rearrangement joins TRBV5-4 to TRBJ2-5; D not certain. The CDR3 runs to 15 residues. Trimming took off 4 bases at V and 0 bases at J, with 13 bases between the two ends. Germline-derived CDR1 and CDR2 are SGHNT and YYREEE (reference sequence). CDR3 in DNA: TGTGCCAGCAGCGGACGGACGAACAACCAAGAGACCCAGTACTTC. Its translation: CASSGRTNNQETQYF. Filled out from reference TRBV5-4 and TRBJ2-5, the complete variable domain reads ETGVTQSPTHLIKTRGQQVTLRCSSQSGHNTVSWYQQALGQGPQFIFQYYREEENGRGNFPPRFSGLQFPNYSSELNVNALELDDSALYLCASSGRTNNQETQYFGPGTRLLVL.

This clone was seen many times. The chain carries TRBV12-5 and TRBJ2-6; the match to TRBD1 covers 7 bases. CDR1 is LGHNT and CDR2 is FRNRAP in the germline V gene. The CDR3 length is 17 residues. Trimming removed 6 bases from V and 0 bases from J; junction bases left unmatched: 8. Here the CDR3 reads CASGAGTASSGANVLTF. DNA for the CDR3: TGTGCTAGTGGAGCCGGGACAGCCAGCTCTGGGGCCAACGTCCTGACTTTC.

This clone was seen only a few times. The chain links TRBV4-3 to TRBJ2-6; the D gene is possibly TRBD2 (6 bases). The CDR3 covers 18 residues. The V gene lost 1 base and the J gene lost 0 bases, with 13 bases spanning the gap. The germline V gene encodes CDR1 LGHNA and CDR2 YSLEER. The CDR3 loop is CASSQVSGPSSGANVLTF. The DNA of the CDR3 is TGCGCCAGCAGCCAAGTCAGCGGGCCCAGCTCTGGGGCCAACGTCCTGACTTTC.